This TCR beta chain was identified during a study of T cells in localized non-small cell lung cancer. The CDR3 spans 13 residues. V dropped 4 bases and J dropped 3; count of bases not matched to a gene: 1. Germline V gene lookup returns CDR1 MGHRA and CDR2 YSYEKL. Measured with immunoSEQ multiplex PCR; TCRdb has only the in-frame clones, and not every one. The data hold 39,000 or so clones, with 83% observed a single time. The sequencing here drew on PBMCs, taken before any cancer treatment. This receptor was taken from a man aged 40-75 years with stage II lung adenocarcinoma. The chain is built from TRBV4-1 and TRBJ2-7; TRBD2 agrees at 9 bases. As DNA, the CDR3 is TGCGCCAGCAGCCGGACTAGCGACTACGAGCAGTACTTC. The encoded protein is CASSRTSDYEQYF.